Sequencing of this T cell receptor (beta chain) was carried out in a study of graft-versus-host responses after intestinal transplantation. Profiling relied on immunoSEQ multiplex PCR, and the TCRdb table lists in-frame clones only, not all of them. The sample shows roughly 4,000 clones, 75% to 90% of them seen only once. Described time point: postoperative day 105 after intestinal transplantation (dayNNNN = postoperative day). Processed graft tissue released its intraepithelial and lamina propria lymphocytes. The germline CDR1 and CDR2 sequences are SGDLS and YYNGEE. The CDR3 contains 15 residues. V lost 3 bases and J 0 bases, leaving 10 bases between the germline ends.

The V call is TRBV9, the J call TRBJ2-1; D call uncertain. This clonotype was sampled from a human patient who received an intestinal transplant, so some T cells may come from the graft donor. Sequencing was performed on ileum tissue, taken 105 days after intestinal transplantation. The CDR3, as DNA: TGTGCCAGCAGCGCCGCAGGAAGCTCCTACAATGAGCAGTTCTTC. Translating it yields CASSAAGSSYNEQFF.